The rows below give T cell receptor beta chains drawn from one sample of a study of blood T cell repertoires in COVID-19. The method was immunoSEQ multiplex PCR; TCRdb's version includes in-frame clones alone and lacks a portion of them. The data contain approximately 180,000 clones, approximately 85% of them singletons. Sequenced sample: PBMCs or T cells enriched from blood (not recorded which). These receptors originate from a middle-aged man who had recovered from COVID-19. CDR3s include the opening cysteine and the closing phenylalanine or tryptophan. A D gene is named only where the DNA matches it firmly. Rows give clone size only sometimes, using once, few, many, or a class for an expanded clone.

>TRBJ2-5|NA|TRBV5-1|NA
CASSFSLGGQETQYF
TGCGCCAGCAGCTTCTCTCTGGGGGGACAAGAGACCCAGTACTTC
>TRBJ2-7|NA|TRBV19|once
CASSDRFSYEQYF
TGTGCCAGTAGCGACAGGTTCTCCTACGAGCAGTACTTC
>TRBJ1-1|NA|TRBV25-1|few
CASSETTNTEAFF
TGTGCCAGCAGTGAAACAACGAACACTGAAGCTTTCTTT
>TRBJ2-5|TRBD2|TRBV6-5|NA
CASSYGTSGGAETQYF
TGTGCCAGCAGTTACGGGACTAGCGGGGGGGCGGAGACCCAGTACTTC
>TRBJ2-2|NA|TRBV24-1|NA
CATSDLLGGGKNTGELFF
TGTGCCACCAGTGATTTGCTTGGAGGTGGGAAGAACACCGGGGAGCTGTTTTTT
>TRBJ2-3|NA|TRBV28|once
CASSTPGQHTGTDTQYF
TGTGCCAGCAGTACCCCTGGACAGCATACCGGGACAGATACGCAGTATTTT
>TRBJ1-2|TRBD1|TRBV13|NA
CASTRDRGNYGYTF
TGTGCCAGCACCCGGGACAGGGGAAACTATGGCTACACCTTC
>TRBJ2-4|NA|TRBV24-1|NA
CATSGSSGAKNIQYF
TGTGCCACCAGTGGTTCCAGTGGAGCCAAAAACATTCAGTACTTC
>TRBJ1-6|NA|TRBV9|NA
CASSAPSGSNSPLHF
TGTGCCAGCAGCGCCCCGTCGGGATCCAATTCACCCCTCCACTTT
>TRBJ1-1|NA|TRBV7-9|NA
CASSLAGVHFTEAFF
TGTGCCAGCAGCTTAGCCGGGGTACATTTCACTGAAGCTTTCTTT
>TRBJ1-6|NA|TRBV10-1|NA
CASSEVGREDSPLHF
TGCGCCAGCAGTGAGGTGGGGCGGGAGGATTCACCCCTCCACTTT
>TRBJ2-2|NA|TRBV7-2|NA
CASSLAGATGELFF
TGTGCCAGCAGCTTAGCGGGGGCCACCGGGGAGCTGTTTTTT
>TRBJ2-7|TRBD2|TRBV7-9|NA
CASSLETSGSYEQYF
TGTGCCAGCAGCTTAGAGACTAGCGGATCCTACGAGCAGTACTTC
>TRBJ1-1|NA|TRBV10-3|NA
CAISDGLNTEAFF
TGTGCCATCAGTGACGGGTTGAACACTGAAGCTTTCTTT
>TRBJ1-5|NA|TRBV2|NA
CASNGRLEEQPQHF
TGTGCCAGCAACGGCCGCCTTGAGGAACAGCCCCAGCATTTT
>TRBJ2-1|TRBD2|TRBV28|NA
CASSSSGGARWNEQFF
TGTGCCAGCAGTTCAAGCGGGGGGGCGAGGTGGAATGAGCAGTTCTTC
>TRBJ2-5|TRBD1|TRBV10-2|NA
CASSNRGREETQYF
TGCGCCAGCAGTAACAGGGGGCGGGAAGAGACCCAGTACTTC
>TRBJ2-3|TRBD2|TRBV4-2|NA
CASSQKIIAGGPSDTQYF
TGTGCCAGCAGCCAAAAGATAATAGCGGGAGGGCCCTCAGATACGCAGTATTTT
>TRBJ1-5|TRBD1|TRBV10-3|NA
CAISGTGGENQPQHF
TGTGCCATCAGTGGGACAGGGGGCGAAAATCAGCCCCAGCATTTT
>TRBJ1-2|TRBD1|TRBV5-6|NA
CASTRTGGAGYGYTF
TGTGCCAGCACAAGAACAGGGGGAGCTGGCTATGGCTACACCTTC
>TRBJ1-1|TRBD1|TRBV27|once
CASGRRRQGETEAFF
TGTGCCAGCGGGAGGAGGAGACAGGGAGAGACTGAAGCTTTCTTT
>TRBJ2-1|TRBD2|TRBV3-1/TRBV3-2|NA
CASSRLLAGEGNEQFF
TGTGCCAGCAGCCGACTACTAGCGGGAGAAGGGAATGAGCAGTTCTTC
>TRBJ1-1|NA|TRBV30|NA
CACPRGSTEAFF
TGTGCCTGCCCTAGAGGGAGTACTGAAGCTTTCTTT
>TRBJ1-2|TRBD1|TRBV28|NA
CASTLGQGSYGYTF
TGTGCCAGCACTCTAGGACAGGGATCCTATGGCTACACCTTC
>TRBJ1-4|NA|TRBV27|NA
CASSGVNEKLFF
TGTGCCAGCTCGGGGGTTAATGAAAAACTGTTTTTT
>TRBJ1-2|NA|TRBV7-6|NA
CASSLGVGGHYGYTF
TGTGCCAGCAGCCTGGGAGTGGGGGGGCACTATGGCTACACCTTC